The 19 T cell receptor beta chains presented below share a single source sample, sequenced in a study of fetal regulatory T cell absence and autoimmunity. Assay used: immunoSEQ multiplex PCR; TCRdb lists only in-frame clones, some missing. The sample includes some 44,000 clones, about 86% of them seen just once. The sample consisted of cord blood. These receptors were taken from a newborn boy with IPEX syndrome.

The CDR3 sequence: CASSWTATNEKLFF. As DNA, the CDR3 is TGTGCCAGCAGTTGGACAGCAACTAATGAAAAACTGTTTTTT. The genes are TRBV6-5 and TRBJ1-4; D possibly corresponds to TRBD1 (6 bases). The germline CDR1 and CDR2 sequences are MNHEY and SVGAGI. The ends were cut back, 4 bases at V and 0 bases at J, with 6 bases in the middle. This CDR3 has 14 amino acids.

The genes are TRBV19 and TRBJ1-2; D gene ambiguous. Germline V gives CDR1 LNHDA, CDR2 SQIVND (reference sequence). Trimming took 6 bases from V and 5 from J, leaving 13 bases between them. The CDR3 consists of 13 residues. The CDR3: CASSPPLQYGYTF. CDR3 nucleotide sequence: TGTGCCAGTAGCCCTCCCCTGCAGTATGGCTACACCTTC.

The chain employs TRBV29-1 and TRBJ1-1; 9 bases align to TRBD1. Trimming took 6 bases from V and 4 from J; bases not matched to a gene: 9. The CDR3 consists of 14 residues. Germline assignment: CDR1 SQVTM and CDR2 ANQGSEA. As DNA, the CDR3 is TGCAGCGTCGAGGGACAGGGCTTCGGCACTGAAGCTTTCTTT. Translation: CSVEGQGFGTEAFF.

The chain carries TRBV7-8 and TRBJ2-2; 10 bases map to TRBD2. V lost 5 bases, J lost 1 base, and 1 base stayed unmatched. The CDR3 spans 15 residues. Per germline, CDR1 SGHVS and CDR2 FQNEAQ. The CDR3 DNA sequence: TGTGCCAGCAGCGGACTAGCGGTGAACACCGGGGAGCTGTTTTTT. Protein sequence: CASSGLAVNTGELFF.

This chain links TRBV19 with TRBJ2-5; 11 positions match TRBD2. Trimming at V came to 7 bases and at J to 4 bases, leaving 2 bases not matched to a gene. The length of the CDR3 is 13 residues. Germline V gene lookup returns CDR1 LNHDA and CDR2 SQIVND (reference sequence). CDR3 loop: CASKGLAGETQYF. The DNA for the CDR3 is TGTGCCAGTAAAGGACTAGCGGGAGAGACCCAGTACTTC.

In this sample, this clone turned up once. V and J are TRBV2 and TRBJ2-3; TRBD1 is a possible D gene (6 bases). The CDR3 covers 16 residues. Germline-derived CDR1 and CDR2 are SNHLY and FYNNEI. Trimming took 0 bases from V and 1 from J, leaving 11 bases between them. DNA of the CDR3: TGTGCCAGCAGTGAAGCGCTCGCAGGGGGCACAGATACGCAGTATTTT. Translated: CASSEALAGGTDTQYF.

The rearrangement joins TRBV7-9 to TRBJ2-3; TRBD2 matches 7 bases. The CDR3 has 16 amino acids. Trimming removed 1 base from V and 8 bases from J; junction bases left unmatched: 12. Germline V gene sequence: CDR1 SEHNR, CDR2 FQNEAQ (reference sequence). This chain's CDR3 is CASSLGGGSPMATQYF. In nucleotides, the CDR3 is TGTGCCAGCAGCTTAGGGGGAGGGAGCCCCATGGCTACGCAGTATTTT.

This rearrangement joins TRBV7-9 to TRBJ2-7; 7 bases line up with TRBD1. The ends lost 7 bases at V and 3 bases at J; junction bases unmatched: 3. Germline lookup yields CDR1 SEHNR and CDR2 FQNEAQ (reference sequence). This CDR3 is 12 amino acids long. The chain's CDR3 is CASNRQGYEQYF. In DNA form, the CDR3 reads TGTGCCAGCAATAGACAGGGCTACGAGCAGTACTTC.

The genes are TRBV5-1 and TRBJ2-1, with a weak D call TRBD2 (7 bases). The CDR3 covers 16 residues. Germline V gene lookup returns CDR1 SGHRS and CDR2 YFSETQ. Trimming cost V 0 bases and J 0 bases, with 10 bases left between them. The chain's CDR3 is CASSLEGGSSYNEQFF. The CDR3 DNA follows: TGCGCCAGCAGCTTGGAGGGGGGGAGCTCCTACAATGAGCAGTTCTTC.

This chain links TRBV5-4 with TRBJ1-1; TRBD1 is a possible D gene (5 bases). Trimming removed 0 bases at V and 1 base at J, with 7 bases between. The CDR3 sequence is 14 residues long. Germline loops: CDR1 SGHNT, CDR2 YYREEE (reference sequence). As DNA, the CDR3 is TGTGCCAGCAGCTTGGCCGGGGCGAACACTGAAGCTTTCTTT. Amino acids: CASSLAGANTEAFF.

V usage is TRBV2 and J usage is TRBJ2-7, with 9 bases matching TRBD1. The CDR3 contains 15 residues. V shed 2 bases, J shed 4 bases, and the junction held 6 bases outside the gene matches. Germline V gives CDR1 SNHLY, CDR2 FYNNEI. CDR3 DNA sequence: TGTGCCAGCAGTGAAAATACAGGGGGCGGGTACGAGCAGTACTTC. Translation gives CASSENTGGGYEQYF. Supplemented by reference TRBV2 and TRBJ2-7, the full variable domain reads EPEVTQTPSHQVTQMGQEVILRCVPISNHLYFYWYRQILGQKVEFLVSFYNNEISEKSEIFDDQFSVERPDGSNFTLKIRSTKLEDSAMYFCASSENTGGGYEQYFGPGTRLTVT.

V gene TRBV7-2 combines with J gene TRBJ2-1; 10 bases line up with TRBD2. Per the germline V gene, CDR1 is SGHTA and CDR2 is FQGNSA. Unmatched junction bases numbered 6, after V lost 5 bases and J lost 5 bases. The CDR3 consists of 15 residues. CDR3 loop: CASSRSSGRNNEQFF. CDR3 DNA sequence: TGTGCCAGCAGCCGCTCTAGCGGGAGAAACAATGAGCAGTTCTTC.

This rearrangement joins TRBV5-6 to TRBJ1-3, with D unresolved. CDR3 size: 13 residues. The germline V gene has CDR1 SGHDT and CDR2 YYEEEE. Trimming left V 1 base short and J 0 bases short, with 2 bases between. CDR3 amino acids: CASSLPSGNTIYF. DNA of the CDR3: TGTGCCAGCAGCTTGCCCTCTGGAAACACCATATATTTT.

The rearrangement links TRBV5-1 to TRBJ1-1; TRBD1 matches 8 bases. The germline CDR1 and CDR2 sequences are SGHRS and YFSETQ. The CDR3 is 16 residues long. The V gene end was trimmed by 1 base and the J gene end by 1 base; junction bases not matched to a gene: 6. CDR3 in DNA: TGCGCCAGCAGCTTGATCAGGGGGCCGGGGAACACTGAAGCTTTCTTT. Amino acid sequence: CASSLIRGPGNTEAFF. The full variable domain, completed using reference TRBV5-1 and TRBJ1-1, is KAGVTQTPRYLIKTRGQQVTLSCSPISGHRSVSWYQQTPGQGLQFLFEYFSETQRNKGNFPGRFSGRQFSNSRSEMNVSTLELGDSALYLCASSLIRGPGNTEAFFGQGTRLTVV.

The V and J genes are TRBV30 and TRBJ1-5; the match to TRBD1 covers 10 bases. This CDR3 is built from 14 residues. CDR1 and CDR2 (germline): GTSNPN, SVGIG (reference sequence). J gave up 2 bases and V 5 bases, and 3 bases lay outside the gene matches. CDR3 protein: CAWAGTGGNQPQHF. For the CDR3, the DNA is TGTGCCTGGGCCGGGACAGGGGGCAATCAGCCCCAGCATTTT.

The chain is built from TRBV2 and TRBJ1-2, with a possible D match to TRBD1 (5 bases). CDR3 length: 13 amino acids. Germline CDR1 SNHLY, CDR2 FYNNEI. V was clipped by 3 bases and J by 7 bases, with 12 bases between them. The CDR3 is CASSEAGTGGYTF. DNA for the CDR3: TGTGCCAGCAGTGAGGCAGGGACGGGTGGCTACACCTTC.

This rearrangement joins TRBV7-9 to TRBJ2-2; D is uncertain. The V end was cut by 5 bases, the J end by 2 bases, with 3 bases between. Per the germline V gene, CDR1 is SEHNR and CDR2 is FQNEAQ (reference sequence). The CDR3 extends over 12 amino acids. The CDR3 region is CASSRNTGELFF. In DNA form, the CDR3 reads TGTGCCAGCAGCCGAAACACCGGGGAGCTGTTTTTT.

The V gene is TRBV11-3, the J gene TRBJ1-4, with a tentative D call TRBD1 (6 bases). The length of the CDR3 is 16 residues. Germline CDR1 and CDR2: SGHNT and YENEEA. The V gene lost 1 base and the J gene lost 8 bases, with 17 bases spanning the gap. DNA for the CDR3: TGTGCCAGCAGCTTAGGCACGACAGGAGAAAACGAAAAACTGTTTTTT. Translated: CASSLGTTGENEKLFF.

J is TRBJ1-6 and V is TRBV11-3, with 7 bases fitting TRBD1. J was trimmed by 10 bases and V by 4 bases; bases with no gene match: 7. The CDR3 loop spans 14 amino acids. Germline V CDR1 and CDR2: SGHNT, YENEEA. DNA of the CDR3: TGTGCCAGCAGCTATTACAGGGGAGGGTCACCCCTCCACTTT. Translation: CASSYYRGGSPLHF. The full variable domain, with the rest looked up from reference TRBV11-3 and TRBJ1-6, is EAGVVQSPRYKIIEKKQPVAFWCNPISGHNTLYWYLQNLGQGPELLIRYENEEAVDDSQLPKDRFSAERLKGVDSTLKIQPAELGDSAVYLCASSYYRGGSPLHFGNGTRLTVT.